This is a list of T cell receptor beta chains from one sample in a study of beta chain features in type 1 diabetes. Clones were sequenced by immunoSEQ multiplex PCR, and TCRdb holds only the in-frame ones, with some missing. The sample records over 100,000 clones, about 17% being singletons. The source material was central memory CD4+ T cells from blood. Receptor source: a man aged 25-40 years with type 1 diabetes. Each CDR3 is given with its conserved first and last residue. D genes are given only for firm matches. Size tells how often a clone was seen (once, few, many) or the class of an expanded clone, and some rows leave it out.

>TRBJ2-3|-|14|few|TRBV6-6
TGTGCCAGCAGCCAAACCCCAAGCCCCGATACGCAGTATTTT
CASSQTPSPDTQYF
>TRBJ1-1|-|15|few|TRBV29-1
TGCAGCGTTGTCCGGGACAACTACTTGAACACTGAAGCTTTCTTT
CSVVRDNYLNTEAFF
>TRBJ2-1|TRBD2|14|-|TRBV30
TGTGCCTGGAGTGTATGGCGGGAGGAGGATGAGCAGTTCTTC
CAWSVWREEDEQFF
>TRBJ2-3|TRBD2|14|-|TRBV29-1
TGCAGCCCCAATATGGCGGGGGGGCCCAATACGCAGTATTTT
CSPNMAGGPNTQYF
>TRBJ2-3|-|15|few|TRBV5-1
TGCGCCAGCAGCTTTGGTACTGACGGCACAGATACGCAGTATTTT
CASSFGTDGTDTQYF
>TRBJ2-3|TRBD2|17|few|TRBV4-1
TGCGCCAGCAGCCAAGGGCCTTCTAGCGGGGGGACAGATACGCAGTATTTT
CASSQGPSSGGTDTQYF
>TRBJ2-7|-|15|few|TRBV28
TGTGCCAGCAGTACCGTCTACAGGGCCTCCTACGAGCAGTACTTC
CASSTVYRASYEQYF
>TRBJ2-4|TRBD1|17|few|TRBV11-2
TGTGCCAGCAGCTTGTCCCGAGGACAGGGGGCCAAAAACATTCAGTACTTC
CASSLSRGQGAKNIQYF
>TRBJ2-7|-|14|-|TRBV5-1
TGCGCCAGCAGGGCCGGGATTCAGGGGTCCGAGCAGTACTTC
CASRAGIQGSEQYF
>TRBJ1-2|TRBD1|15|few|TRBV19
TGTGCCAGTAGTCCCTGGGACAGGGAGGCCGATGGCTACACCTTC
CASSPWDREADGYTF
>TRBJ1-4|-|15|few|TRBV2
TGTGCCAGCAGTGCCCGGGACGGAACTAATGAAAAACTGTTTTTT
CASSARDGTNEKLFF
>TRBJ2-2|-|17|-|TRBV9
TGTGCCAGCAGCGCCCAGAGGGGGGGCAAGGCTGACGGGGAGCTGTTTTTT
CASSAQRGGKADGELFF
>TRBJ2-1|-|16|-|TRBV7-2
TGTGCCAGCAGCTTAGCCGGGGCCGGCTCCTACAATGAGCAGTTCTTC
CASSLAGAGSYNEQFF
>TRBJ1-1|-|19|-|TRBV5-1
TGCGCCAGCAGCTTCCCGGAAGGACAGCCGCAAACGAGGAACACTGAAGCTTTCTTT
CASSFPEGQPQTRNTEAFF
>TRBJ1-4|TRBD1|13|-|TRBV30
TGTGCCTGGGAAGGGGGCGAGAATGAAAAACTGTTTTTT
CAWEGGENEKLFF
>TRBJ2-3|TRBD2|14|few|TRBV30
TGTGCCTCTAAGCGGGGGGCTAGCACAGATACGCAGTATTTT
CASKRGASTDTQYF
>TRBJ2-1|-|14|few|TRBV19
TGTGCCACGAAGTCAGGGAGCTCCTACAATGAGCAGTTCTTC
CATKSGSSYNEQFF
>TRBJ1-5|TRBD1|15|-|TRBV19
TGTGCCAGTAGTTTCACGGGACAGGGTGATCAGCCCCAGCATTTT
CASSFTGQGDQPQHF
>TRBJ2-7|-|13|-|TRBV5-4
TGTGCCAGCAGCTTGGCAGGGGTCGACGAGCAGTACTTC
CASSLAGVDEQYF
>TRBJ1-1|-|13|-|TRBV7-3
TGTGCCAGCAGCCTGACGGTGAACACTGAAGCTTTCTTT
CASSLTVNTEAFF
>TRBJ2-1|-|12|-|TRBV29-1
TGCAGCGTTGACAGGGGATCTAATGAGCAGTTCTTC
CSVDRGSNEQFF
>TRBJ2-3|TRBD2|15|-|TRBV19
TGTGCCACCGACGCCCAGCGGGGAAGCACAGATACGCAGTATTTT
CATDAQRGSTDTQYF
>TRBJ2-2|-|18|many|TRBV9
TGTGCCAGCAGCGCCCCGTGGGGGCTCCCGCCGAACACCGGGGAGCTGTTTTTT
CASSAPWGLPPNTGELFF
>TRBJ2-7|TRBD1|14|few|TRBV18
TGTGCCAGCTCACCTCCGGGACAGGGGACCAAGCAGTACTTC
CASSPPGQGTKQYF
>TRBJ2-5|-|12|-|TRBV29-1
TGCAGCGCCGGGACTGCGGGCGAGACCCAGTACTTC
CSAGTAGETQYF
>TRBJ1-5|-|15|few|TRBV9
TGTGCCAGCAGCGCGGGCAACGGCGGCAATCAGCCCCAGCATTTT
CASSAGNGGNQPQHF
>TRBJ2-1|TRBD2|18|-|TRBV5-1
TGCGCCAGCAGCTACACTTCGTCGGGACTAGCGTCCTACAATGAGCAGTTCTTC
CASSYTSSGLASYNEQFF
>TRBJ2-6|-|15|once|TRBV28
TGTGCCAGCAGTTTATCGGGGTCCGGGGCCAACGTCCTGACTTTC
CASSLSGSGANVLTF
>TRBJ2-1|TRBD1|14|-|TRBV5-4
TGTGCCAGCGGCGACAGGGGGCGACATGATGAGCAGTTCTTC
CASGDRGRHDEQFF
>TRBJ2-1|TRBD2|15|few|TRBV9
TGTGCCAGCAGCGTCTTCACTAGCGGCCCGCATGAGCAGTTCTTC
CASSVFTSGPHEQFF
>TRBJ1-5|-|13|few|TRBV30
TGTGCCTGGAGTATGAACGGTAATCAGCCCCAGCATTTT
CAWSMNGNQPQHF
>TRBJ2-3|-|17|once|TRBV29-1
TGCAGCGTTGGAGCCCAGGGGACTAACCTCTTCACAGATACGCAGTATTTT
CSVGAQGTNLFTDTQYF
>TRBJ1-4|-|12|few|TRBV7-2
TGTGCCAGCAGCCCGGGAAATGAAAAACTGTTTTTT
CASSPGNEKLFF
>TRBJ2-1|TRBD2|17|-|TRBV7-2
TGTGCCAGCAGCCCGATGGCACTAGCGGGGAAGAACAATGAGCAGTTCTTC
CASSPMALAGKNNEQFF
>TRBJ1-2|TRBD1|14|few|TRBV5-1
TGCGCCAGCAGCTGGGCCGACAGGGCCGATGGCTACACCTTC
CASSWADRADGYTF
>TRBJ2-7|-|12|few|TRBV29-1
TGCAGCGTTGGGCACCAAGGCTACGAGCAGTACTTC
CSVGHQGYEQYF
>TRBJ1-1|-|14|-|TRBV7-9
TGTGCCAGCAGCCCGAGCGTCAGGGGCACTGAAGCTTTCTTT
CASSPSVRGTEAFF
>TRBJ2-5|TRBD1|15|-|TRBV9
TGTGCCAGCAGCCTTAGGGACAGGATCGAAGAGACCCAGTACTTC
CASSLRDRIEETQYF
>TRBJ2-1|-|12|-|TRBV6-5
TGTGCCAGCAGCCGCAGGGGGGGTTACCAGATCTTC
CASSRRGGYQIF
>TRBJ1-1|-|13|-|TRBV6-1
TGTGCCAGCAGTTCCCTGGGAGCCACTGAAGCTTTCTTT
CASSSLGATEAFF
>TRBJ2-4|TRBD1|19|-|TRBV28
TGTGCCAGCAGTTTTCCCGGGACAGGGAACCACGTCGCCAAAAACATTCAGTACTTC
CASSFPGTGNHVAKNIQYF
>TRBJ2-3|TRBD2|12|-|TRBV10-3
TGTGCCATCAGGTTCCCTAGCGGTGAGCAGTATTTT
CAIRFPSGEQYF
>TRBJ1-6|-|13|few|TRBV7-9
TGTGCCAGCAGCCGGGACCACCTCGAGACCCTCCACTTT
CASSRDHLETLHF
>TRBJ1-1|-|15|-|TRBV7-9
TGTGCCAGCAGCCCCAGCGGGCAGTTTGTCACTGAAGCTTTCTTT
CASSPSGQFVTEAFF
>TRBJ1-1|TRBD1|12|-|TRBV29-1
TGCAGCGTTTATAGAGGACAGGGGGTGGCTTTCTTT
CSVYRGQGVAFF
>TRBJ2-5|-|11|many|TRBV6-5
TGTGCCAGCAGGTACCAAGAGACCCAGTACTTC
CASRYQETQYF